One and the same sample provided the 30 T cell receptor beta chains below, sequenced in a study of T cell responses to AZD1222 COVID-19 vaccine. Produced via immunoSEQ multiplex PCR; TCRdb's table is partial and in-frame only. Of about 140,000 clones listed, 85% to 95% were seen once; the top ten hold roughly 12%. The sample in question was peripheral blood, obtained after recovery from COVID-19. Receptors originate from an adult who had recovered from COVID-19.

The rearrangement links TRBV7-2 to TRBJ1-1, with a tentative D call TRBD1 (6 bases). Trimming stripped 1 base from V and 0 bases from J, with 12 bases between. The CDR3 runs to 16 residues. Germline lookup yields CDR1 SGHTA and CDR2 FQGNSA. CDR3 residues: CASSLGRQVLNTEAFF. CDR3 sequence (DNA): TGTGCCAGCAGCTTAGGGCGACAGGTCTTGAACACTGAAGCTTTCTTT.

Only one count was recorded for this clone. This chain joins TRBV11-3 and TRBJ1-1; no reliable D call. The CDR3 covers 14 residues. Between the trimmed V and J ends, which lost 1 base and 4 bases, there was a span of 10 bases. Germline CDR1 and CDR2: SGHNT and YENEEA. The CDR3 DNA reads as TGTGCCAGCAGCTTAGCGGGAGCCGGCACTGAAGCTTTCTTT. Translation gives CASSLAGAGTEAFF.

The V call is TRBV19, the J call TRBJ2-3; a possible D gene is TRBD2 (5 bases). Germline CDR1 is LNHDA and CDR2 is SQIVND (reference sequence). The CDR3 loop spans 15 amino acids. With 6 bases removed from V and 2 bases from J, the gap between germline ends came to 15 bases. CDR3 sequence reads: CASRRGRTYTDTQYF. The CDR3 DNA is TGTGCCAGTAGAAGAGGGCGGACCTACACAGATACGCAGTATTTT.

V is TRBV20-1 and J is TRBJ2-7; D gene unclear. Germline V gives CDR1 DFQATT, CDR2 SNEGSKA (reference sequence). The CDR3 is 12 amino acids. Trimming removed 3 bases from V and 4 bases from J, with 10 bases in between. CDR3 sequence: CSASVVGYEQYF. CDR3 sequence (DNA): TGCAGTGCTAGTGTCGTTGGGTACGAGCAGTACTTC.

This clone is a singleton in its sample. The rearrangement joins TRBV19 to TRBJ1-2; 7 bases are shared with TRBD1. The CDR3 length is 15 residues. Germline values: CDR1 LNHDA, CDR2 SQIVND (reference sequence). J gave up 5 bases and V 3 bases, and 9 bases lay outside the gene matches. CDR3 DNA sequence: TGTGCCAGTAGTATGAGAGGGGGCGAAGGGTATGGCTACACCTTC. Protein sequence: CASSMRGGEGYGYTF. Using reference TRBV19 and TRBJ1-2 for the parts outside the CDR3, the full variable domain is DGGITQSPKYLFRKEGQNVTLSCEQNLNHDAMYWYRQDPGQGLRLIYYSQIVNDFQKGDIAEGYSVSREKKESFPLTVTSAQKNPTAFYLCASSMRGGEGYGYTFGSGTRLTVV.

The rearrangement uses TRBV27 and TRBJ2-7; TRBD1 aligns across 11 bases. The V and J ends lost 5 bases and 6 bases, in that order; junction bases with no gene match: 6. The V gene's germline CDR1 is MNHEY and CDR2 SMNVEV (reference sequence). The CDR3 covers 14 residues. The DNA of the CDR3 is TGTGCCAGCAGTCCCGGGACAGGGGGTGGCGAGCAGTACTTC. Translation gives CASSPGTGGGEQYF.

J is TRBJ1-2 and V is TRBV14; D is ambiguous. The CDR3 totals 13 residues. With 9 bases removed from V and 2 bases from J, the gap between germline ends came to 13 bases. CDR1 and CDR2 (germline): SGHDN, FVKESK. CDR3 region: CASSEALNYGYTF. The CDR3 nucleotides read TGTGCCAGTTCTGAGGCACTCAACTATGGCTACACCTTC.

The chain combines TRBV28 with TRBJ2-7, with D possibly being TRBD2 (5 bases). The germline V and J ends were trimmed by 8 bases and 2 bases, with 16 bases remaining between them. Germline V gives CDR1 MDHEN, CDR2 SYDVKM. The CDR3 loop spans 14 amino acids. The CDR3 coding sequence is TGTGCCAGCGGCCGCGCGGAGGAAACCTACGAGCAGTACTTC. Its translation is CASGRAEETYEQYF. Looking up the rest from reference TRBV28 and TRBJ2-7 gives the full variable domain: DVKVTQSSRYLVKRTGEKVFLECVQDMDHENMFWYRQDPGLGLRLIYFSYDVKMKEKGDIPEGYSVSREKKERFSLILESASTNQTSMYLCASGRAEETYEQYFGPGTRLTVT.

The chain combines TRBV6-5 with TRBJ2-1; D is ambiguous. V was pared by 0 bases and J by 8 bases, with 14 bases between. The CDR3 sequence is 15 residues long. Germline CDR1 is MNHEY and CDR2 is SVGAGI. As DNA, the CDR3 is TGTGCCAGCAGTTACTCGGCAGGACGAAACCATGAGCAGTTCTTC. Amino acid sequence: CASSYSAGRNHEQFF.

The J gene is TRBJ2-1, the V gene TRBV11-1; 11 nucleotides match TRBD2. This CDR3 is 15 amino acids long. Trimming at V came to 5 bases and at J to 5 bases, leaving 5 bases not matched to a gene. Germline CDR1 SGHAT, CDR2 FQDESV (reference sequence). CDR3 sequence: CASSQGLAADNEQFF. The CDR3 DNA is TGTGCCAGCAGCCAGGGACTAGCGGCAGACAATGAGCAGTTCTTC. The full variable domain, its missing parts supplied by reference TRBV11-1 and TRBJ2-1, is EAEVAQSPRYKITEKSQAVAFWCDPISGHATLYWYRQILGQGPELLVQFQDESVVDDSQLPKDRFSAERLKGVDSTLKIQPAELGDSAMYLCASSQGLAADNEQFFGPGTRLTVL.

The chain links TRBV11-2 to TRBJ2-5; D not resolved. CDR3 length: 14 residues. The V and J ends lost 5 bases and 2 bases respectively, with 12 bases between them. Germline V CDR1 and CDR2: SGHAT, FQNNGV. CDR3 in DNA: TGTGCCAGCAGCCCTTTCGGCAGACAAGAGACCCAGTACTTC. It specifies CASSPFGRQETQYF.

The V gene is TRBV7-2, the J gene TRBJ1-6; the match to TRBD1 covers 8 bases. Trimming at V came to 2 bases and at J to 7 bases, leaving 7 bases not matched to a gene. The CDR3 spans 16 residues. CDR1 is SGHTA and CDR2 is FQGNSA in the germline V gene. The CDR3 loop reads CASSLNSRQGNSPLHF. CDR3 nucleotide sequence: TGTGCCAGCAGCTTAAATTCTCGACAGGGGAATTCACCCCTCCACTTT.

As DNA, the CDR3 is TGTGCCAGCAGCTTATTTAGGGACAGGTCTTCTGAAGCTTTCTTT. Encoded protein: CASSLFRDRSSEAFF. The chain recombines TRBV7-6 with TRBJ1-1, with 8 bases that match TRBD1. The germline V gene has CDR1 SGHVS and CDR2 FNYEAQ. Trimming at V came to 2 bases and at J to 6 bases, leaving 8 bases not matched to a gene. The CDR3 consists of 15 residues.

V and J are TRBV27 and TRBJ2-7; the match to TRBD1 covers 8 bases. This CDR3 has 15 amino acids. CDR1 MNHEY and CDR2 SMNVEV come from the germline V gene (reference sequence). V shed 2 bases, J shed 5 bases, and the junction held 8 bases outside the gene matches. The CDR3 nucleotides read TGTGCCAGCAGTTTAATAGGCGACAGGGGTGACGAGCAGTACTTC. This translates into CASSLIGDRGDEQYF.

The gene calls are TRBV2 and TRBJ2-3, with 10 bases matching TRBD2. CDR1 and CDR2 from the germline V gene are SNHLY and FYNNEI. The CDR3 extends over 16 amino acids. V dropped 8 bases and J dropped 6; count of bases not matched to a gene: 14. CDR3 sequence: CASEAGEREGPDTQYF. CDR3 sequence (DNA): TGTGCCAGCGAGGCGGGCGAGCGGGAGGGCCCCGATACGCAGTATTTT.

The rearrangement links TRBV18 to TRBJ2-1; 9 bases are a match to TRBD2. The CDR3 contains 15 residues. Germline V gene lookup returns CDR1 KGHSH and CDR2 LQKENI. The trim removed 2 bases at V and 8 bases at J, leaving 7 bases unmatched. The CDR3 DNA sequence: TGTGCCAGCTCACCAGGGGGACTAGCTGGCGATGAGCAGTTCTTC. Protein sequence: CASSPGGLAGDEQFF.

The chain couples TRBV27 to TRBJ2-1, with 12 positions matching TRBD2. CDR3 length: 15 amino acids. Germline CDR1 MNHEY, CDR2 SMNVEV (reference sequence). With V trimmed by 2 bases and J by 7 bases, 3 bases remained unmatched. DNA of the CDR3: TGTGCCAGCAGTTTACCGACTAGCGGGAGTAATGAGCAGTTCTTC. The encoded protein is CASSLPTSGSNEQFF.

The V gene is TRBV5-4, the J gene TRBJ1-5, with 9 bases identical to TRBD1. The length of the CDR3 is 14 residues. CDR1 and CDR2 from the germline V gene are SGHNT and YYREEE (reference sequence). J lost 3 bases, V lost 4 bases, and 2 bases had no gene match. The CDR3 nucleotides are TGTGCCAGCAGCCGACAGGGGGACAATCAGCCCCAGCATTTT. This translates into CASSRQGDNQPQHF.

V usage is TRBV10-3 and J usage is TRBJ1-4; tentative D call: TRBD1 (5 bases). This CDR3 has 14 amino acids. In germline, CDR1 is ENHRY, CDR2 SYGVKD. V shed 2 bases and J shed 4 bases, with 8 bases lying between them. The CDR3 DNA is TGTGCCATCAGTGAGGGGGGAGATAATGAAAAACTGTTTTTT. It is translated as CAISEGGDNEKLFF.

V gene TRBV7-8 combines with J gene TRBJ2-7; the D gene is possibly TRBD1 (6 bases). CDR3 size: 14 residues. Trimming left V 1 base short and J 1 base short, with 8 bases between. CDR1 and CDR2 (germline): SGHVS, FQNEAQ. The CDR3 protein is CASSLGGQSYEQYF. The CDR3, as DNA: TGTGCCAGCAGCTTAGGGGGGCAGTCCTACGAGCAGTACTTC.

The rearrangement uses TRBV9 and TRBJ1-1, with TRBD1 identical over 8 bases. CDR1 is SGDLS and CDR2 is YYNGEE in the germline V gene. This CDR3 has 16 amino acids. With 4 bases clipped from V and 2 bases from J, the junction kept 10 bases outside the gene matches. The CDR3 is CASSSRDRGGNTEAFF. Here the CDR3 DNA reads TGTGCCAGCAGCTCGCGAGACAGGGGAGGAAACACTGAAGCTTTCTTT.

The chain joins TRBV29-1 to TRBJ1-1; tentatively, D is TRBD1 (5 bases). Trimming took 6 bases from V and 0 from J, leaving 8 bases between them. The CDR3 contains 12 residues. The germline V gene has CDR1 SQVTM and CDR2 ANQGSEA. CDR3 sequence reads: CSVGHMNTEAFF. CDR3 bases: TGCAGCGTAGGACACATGAACACTGAAGCTTTCTTT.

V and J are TRBV5-5 and TRBJ2-3; possibly TRBD2 for D (6 bases). V was clipped by 4 bases and J by 2 bases, with 26 bases between them. CDR1 and CDR2 from the germline V gene are SGHKS and YYEKEE (reference sequence). The CDR3 is 19 amino acids. The CDR3 sequence: CASSPLVMEGTPYTDTQYF. Here the CDR3 DNA reads TGTGCCAGCAGCCCCCTGGTGATGGAGGGCACCCCTTACACAGATACGCAGTATTTT.

The chain is built from TRBV27 and TRBJ2-2; a possible D gene is TRBD2 (6 bases). V lost 5 bases and J 1 base, leaving 11 bases between the germline ends. Germline V gene lookup returns CDR1 MNHEY and CDR2 SMNVEV (reference sequence). CDR3 length: 15 amino acids. CDR3 in amino acids: CASSAGLLNTGELFF. The CDR3 DNA follows: TGTGCCAGCAGTGCCGGACTACTGAACACCGGGGAGCTGTTTTTT.

This rearrangement joins TRBV28 to TRBJ1-5; 8 nucleotides match TRBD1. The CDR3 is made up of 17 amino acids. V was pared by 3 bases and J by 1 base, with 8 bases of the junction left unmatched. Looked up from germline, CDR1 is MDHEN and CDR2 is SYDVKM. In nucleotides, the CDR3 is TGTGCCAGCAGTTTGGTCCAGGGGGCTGCGAGCAATCAGCCCCAGCATTTT. Its protein product is CASSLVQGAASNQPQHF.

The chain recombines TRBV28 with TRBJ1-2; D gene unclear. This CDR3 contains 12 residues. Between the trimmed V and J ends, which lost 8 bases and 13 bases, there was a span of 20 bases. The V gene's germline CDR1 is MDHEN and CDR2 SYDVKM. CDR3 amino acids: CASLTTTLAVTF. CDR3 nucleotides: TGTGCCAGCTTAACTACCACCCTTGCTGTCACCTTC.

The chain employs TRBV3-1 (or the pseudogene TRBV3-2) and TRBJ2-7, with D perhaps TRBD2 (6 bases). Germline V CDR1 and CDR2: LGHDT, YNNKEL (reference sequence). V lost 4 bases and J lost 4, with 14 bases in between. The CDR3 is 14 residues long. The CDR3 protein is CASSRAGTLYEQYF. The CDR3 coding sequence is TGTGCCAGCAGCCGAGCGGGTACTTTATACGAGCAGTACTTC.

The rearrangement links TRBV18 to TRBJ2-1, with D possibly TRBD2 on 6 matching bases. Germline lookup yields CDR1 KGHSH and CDR2 LQKENI. V lost 2 bases and J 7 bases, leaving 12 bases between the germline ends. The CDR3 spans 14 residues. The CDR3 is CASSPGRTRNEQFF. CDR3 bases: TGTGCCAGCTCACCAGGGAGGACGAGAAATGAGCAGTTCTTC. Filled out from reference TRBV18 and TRBJ2-1, the complete variable domain reads NAGVMQNPRHLVRRRGQEARLRCSPMKGHSHVYWYRQLPEEGLKFMVYLQKENIIDESGMPKERFSAEFPKEGPSILRIQQVVRGDSAAYFCASSPGRTRNEQFFGPGTRLTVL.

The V call is TRBV6-6, the J call TRBJ2-7, with D maybe TRBD1 (5 bases). Per the germline V gene, CDR1 is MNHNY and CDR2 is SVGAGI (reference sequence). Deletions cut 4 bases from V and 1 base from J, with 11 bases between. CDR3 size: 14 residues. The CDR3 here is CASSSATGSYEQYF. The DNA of the CDR3 is TGTGCCAGCAGTTCCGCCACAGGTTCCTACGAGCAGTACTTC.

This sequence joins TRBV18 and TRBJ1-1, with 7 bases identical to TRBD1. The V and J ends lost 3 bases and 5 bases, in that order; junction bases with no gene match: 6. Germline values: CDR1 KGHSH, CDR2 LQKENI. The CDR3 totals 14 residues. CDR3 sequence reads: CASSPGDSRTEAFF. The DNA of the CDR3 is TGTGCCAGCTCACCGGGGGACAGTCGGACTGAAGCTTTCTTT.